The entry that follows covers one TCR beta chain sequence. Its matching antigen is unknown. These data belong to a study of PD-L1 blockade in urothelial cancer. The table came from immunoSEQ multiplex PCR; TCRdb's copy has only in-frame clones and leaves some out. Among about 29,000 clones, around 84% were seen once, and the ten largest hold over 1.5%. Study-wide findings and caveats: More expansion of tumor-associated blood clones, seen at 3 weeks, marked durable-benefit patients.

This CDR3 is 12 amino acids long. Germline V gene sequence: CDR1 WSHSY, CDR2 SAAADI. Losses at the gene ends were 8 bases for V and 6 bases for J; bases not matched to a gene: 3. The source of this sequence is a man in his forties or fifties with urothelial cancer. The sequences come from PBMCs, collected around atezolizumab (anti-PD-L1) treatment. The rearrangement uses TRBV10-2 and TRBJ2-1; TRBD1 matches at 8 bases. As DNA, the CDR3 is TGCGCCAGCGGACAGGGCGGCAATGAGCAGTTCTTC. Its translation is CASGQGGNEQFF.